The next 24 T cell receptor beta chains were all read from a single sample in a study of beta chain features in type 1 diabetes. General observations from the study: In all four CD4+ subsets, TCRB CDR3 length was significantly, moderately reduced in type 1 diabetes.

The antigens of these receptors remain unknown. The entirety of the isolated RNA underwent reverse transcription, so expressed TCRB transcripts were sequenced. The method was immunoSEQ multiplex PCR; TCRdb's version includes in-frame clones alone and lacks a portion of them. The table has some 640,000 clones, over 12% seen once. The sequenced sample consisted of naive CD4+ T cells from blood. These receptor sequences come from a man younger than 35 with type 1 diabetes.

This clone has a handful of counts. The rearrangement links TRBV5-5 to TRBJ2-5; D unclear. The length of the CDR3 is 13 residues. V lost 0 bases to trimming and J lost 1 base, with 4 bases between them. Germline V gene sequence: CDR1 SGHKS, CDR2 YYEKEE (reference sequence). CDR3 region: CASSLGPQETQYF. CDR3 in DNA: TGTGCCAGCAGCTTGGGCCCCCAAGAGACCCAGTACTTC. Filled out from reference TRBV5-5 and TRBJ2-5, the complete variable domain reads DAGVTQSPTHLIKTRGQQVTLRCSPISGHKSVSWYQQVLGQGPQFIFQYYEKEERGRGNFPDRFSARQFPNYSSELNVNALLLGDSALYLCASSLGPQETQYFGPGTRLLVL.

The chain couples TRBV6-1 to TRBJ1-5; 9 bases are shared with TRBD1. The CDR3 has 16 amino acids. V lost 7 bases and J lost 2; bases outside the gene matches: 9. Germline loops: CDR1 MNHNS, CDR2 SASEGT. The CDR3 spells CASTDTGGTRNQPQHF. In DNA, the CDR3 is TGTGCCAGCACTGACACAGGGGGCACGCGCAATCAGCCCCAGCATTTT.

CDR3 protein: CASRGRGYNEQFF. CDR3 in DNA: TGTGCCAGCCGGGGACGAGGCTACAATGAGCAGTTCTTC. This chain links TRBV28 with TRBJ2-1; either TRBD1 or TRBD2 may supply D (5 bases each). This CDR3 has 13 amino acids. The V gene's germline CDR1 is MDHEN and CDR2 SYDVKM. V lost 8 bases to trimming and J lost 3 bases, with 11 bases between them.

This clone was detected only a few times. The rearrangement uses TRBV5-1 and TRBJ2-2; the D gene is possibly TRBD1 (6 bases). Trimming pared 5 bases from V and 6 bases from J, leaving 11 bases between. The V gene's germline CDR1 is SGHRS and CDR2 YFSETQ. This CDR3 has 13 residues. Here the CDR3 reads CASSFPGAGELFF. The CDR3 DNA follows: TGCGCCAGCAGTTTCCCAGGGGCCGGGGAGCTGTTTTTT. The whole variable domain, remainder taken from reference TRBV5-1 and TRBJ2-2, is KAGVTQTPRYLIKTRGQQVTLSCSPISGHRSVSWYQQTPGQGLQFLFEYFSETQRNKGNFPGRFSGRQFSNSRSEMNVSTLELGDSALYLCASSFPGAGELFFGEGSRLTVL.

The CDR3 sequence: CAISGLFNEQFF. DNA of the CDR3: TGTGCCATCAGTGGTCTCTTCAATGAGCAGTTCTTC. J is TRBJ2-1 and V is TRBV10-3; D unresolved. Trimming took 4 bases from V and 6 from J, leaving 7 bases between them. The CDR3 spans 12 residues. Germline lookup yields CDR1 ENHRY and CDR2 SYGVKD.

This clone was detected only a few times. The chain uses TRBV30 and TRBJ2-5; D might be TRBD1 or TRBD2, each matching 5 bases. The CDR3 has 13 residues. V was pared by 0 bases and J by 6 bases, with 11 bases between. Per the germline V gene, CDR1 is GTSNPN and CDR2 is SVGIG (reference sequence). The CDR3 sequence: CAWSVSGGKTQYF. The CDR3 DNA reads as TGTGCCTGGAGTGTTTCTGGGGGTAAGACCCAGTACTTC.

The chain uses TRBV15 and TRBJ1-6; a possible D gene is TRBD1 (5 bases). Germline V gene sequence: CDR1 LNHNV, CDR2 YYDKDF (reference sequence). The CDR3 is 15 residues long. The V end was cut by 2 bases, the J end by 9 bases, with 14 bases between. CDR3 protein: CATSRTGDPGSPLHF. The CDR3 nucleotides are TGTGCCACCAGCAGAACCGGGGACCCGGGTTCACCCCTCCACTTT.

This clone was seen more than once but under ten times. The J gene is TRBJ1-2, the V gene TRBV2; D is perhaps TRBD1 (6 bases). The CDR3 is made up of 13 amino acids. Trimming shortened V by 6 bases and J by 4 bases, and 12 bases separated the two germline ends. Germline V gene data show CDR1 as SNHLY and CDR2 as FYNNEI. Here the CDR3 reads CASRTGPGYGYTF. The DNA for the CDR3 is TGTGCCAGCAGGACAGGTCCTGGCTATGGCTACACCTTC.

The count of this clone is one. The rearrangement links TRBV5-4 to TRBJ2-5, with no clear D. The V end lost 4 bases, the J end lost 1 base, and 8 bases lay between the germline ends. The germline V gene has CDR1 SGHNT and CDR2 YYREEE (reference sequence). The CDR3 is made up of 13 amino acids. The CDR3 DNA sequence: TGTGCCAGCAGCCTACAGACCCAAGAGACCCAGTACTTC. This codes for CASSLQTQETQYF. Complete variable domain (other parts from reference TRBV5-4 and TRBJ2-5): ETGVTQSPTHLIKTRGQQVTLRCSSQSGHNTVSWYQQALGQGPQFIFQYYREEENGRGNFPPRFSGLQFPNYSSELNVNALELDDSALYLCASSLQTQETQYFGPGTRLLVL.

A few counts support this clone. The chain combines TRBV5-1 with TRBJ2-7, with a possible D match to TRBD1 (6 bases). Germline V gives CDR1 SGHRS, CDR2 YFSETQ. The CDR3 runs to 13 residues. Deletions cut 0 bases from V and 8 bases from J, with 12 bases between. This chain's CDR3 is CASSLGAQGQQYF. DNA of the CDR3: TGCGCCAGCAGCTTGGGAGCACAGGGACAGCAGTACTTC.

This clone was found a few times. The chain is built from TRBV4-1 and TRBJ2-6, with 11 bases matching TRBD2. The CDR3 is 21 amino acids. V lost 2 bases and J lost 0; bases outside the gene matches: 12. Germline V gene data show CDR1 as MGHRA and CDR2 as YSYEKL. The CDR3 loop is CASSQRVGGLAEVSGANVLTF. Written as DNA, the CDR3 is TGCGCCAGCAGCCAAAGGGTAGGGGGACTAGCGGAAGTCTCTGGGGCCAACGTCCTGACTTTC.

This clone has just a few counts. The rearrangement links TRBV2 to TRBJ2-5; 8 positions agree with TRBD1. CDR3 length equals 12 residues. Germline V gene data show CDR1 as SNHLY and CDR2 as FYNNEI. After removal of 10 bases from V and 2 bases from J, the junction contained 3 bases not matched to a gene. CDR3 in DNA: TGTGCCACGGGACAGGAACAAGAGACCCAGTACTTC. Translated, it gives CATGQEQETQYF. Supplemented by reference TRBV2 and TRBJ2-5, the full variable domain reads EPEVTQTPSHQVTQMGQEVILRCVPISNHLYFYWYRQILGQKVEFLVSFYNNEISEKSEIFDDQFSVERPDGSNFTLKIRSTKLEDSAMYFCATGQEQETQYFGPGTRLLVL.

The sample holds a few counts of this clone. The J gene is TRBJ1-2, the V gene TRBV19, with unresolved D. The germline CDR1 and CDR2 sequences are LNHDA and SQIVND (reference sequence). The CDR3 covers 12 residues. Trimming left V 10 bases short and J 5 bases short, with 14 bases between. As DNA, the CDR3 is TGTGCCATCTCCCAGAGCGGGTATGGCTACACCTTC. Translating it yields CAISQSGYGYTF.

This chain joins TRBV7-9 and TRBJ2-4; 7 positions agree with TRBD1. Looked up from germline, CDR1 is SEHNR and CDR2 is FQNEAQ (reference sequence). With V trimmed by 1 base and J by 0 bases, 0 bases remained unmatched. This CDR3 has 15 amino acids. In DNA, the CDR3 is TGTGCCAGCAGCTTAGGACAGGGAGCCAAAAACATTCAGTACTTC. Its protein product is CASSLGQGAKNIQYF. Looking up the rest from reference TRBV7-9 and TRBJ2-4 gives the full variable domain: DTGVSQNPRHKITKRGQNVTFRCDPISEHNRLYWYRQTLGQGPEFLTYFQNEAQLEKSRLLSDRFSAERPKGSFSTLEIQRTEQGDSAMYLCASSLGQGAKNIQYFGAGTRLSVL.

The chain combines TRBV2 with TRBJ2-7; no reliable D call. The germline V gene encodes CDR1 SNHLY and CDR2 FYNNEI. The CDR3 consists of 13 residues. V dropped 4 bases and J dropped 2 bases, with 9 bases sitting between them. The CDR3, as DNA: TGTGCCAGCAGTGTTAACCGACCCTACGAGCAGTACTTC. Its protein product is CASSVNRPYEQYF.

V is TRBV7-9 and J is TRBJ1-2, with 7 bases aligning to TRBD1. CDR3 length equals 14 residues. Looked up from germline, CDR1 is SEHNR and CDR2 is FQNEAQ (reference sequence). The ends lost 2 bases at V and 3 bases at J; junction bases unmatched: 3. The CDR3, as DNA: TGTGCCAGCAGCTTATCGGGACAGTACTATGGCTACACCTTC. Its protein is CASSLSGQYYGYTF.

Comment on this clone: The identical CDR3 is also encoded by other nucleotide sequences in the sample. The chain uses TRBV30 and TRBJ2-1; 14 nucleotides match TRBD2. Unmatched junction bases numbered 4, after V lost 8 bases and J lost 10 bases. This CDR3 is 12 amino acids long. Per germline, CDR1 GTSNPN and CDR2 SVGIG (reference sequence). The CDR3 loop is CAGGLAGGEQFF. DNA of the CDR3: TGTGCCGGCGGACTAGCGGGAGGCGAGCAGTTCTTC. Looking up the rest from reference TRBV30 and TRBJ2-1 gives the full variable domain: SQTIHQWPATLVQPVGSPLSLECTVEGTSNPNLYWYRQAAGRGLQLLFYSVGIGQISSEVPQNLSASRPQDRQFILSSKKLLLSDSGFYLCAGGLAGGEQFFGPGTRLTVL.

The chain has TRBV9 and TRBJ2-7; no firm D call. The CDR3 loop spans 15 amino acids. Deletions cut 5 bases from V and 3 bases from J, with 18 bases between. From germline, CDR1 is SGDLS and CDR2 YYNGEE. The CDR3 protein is CASSNNPAPSYEQYF. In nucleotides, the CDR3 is TGTGCCAGCAGTAACAACCCGGCACCAAGCTACGAGCAGTACTTC. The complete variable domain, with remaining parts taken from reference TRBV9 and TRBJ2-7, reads DSGVTQTPKHLITATGQRVTLRCSPRSGDLSVYWYQQSLDQGLQFLIQYYNGEERAKGNILERFSAQQFPDLHSELNLSSLELGDSALYFCASSNNPAPSYEQYFGPGTRLTVT.

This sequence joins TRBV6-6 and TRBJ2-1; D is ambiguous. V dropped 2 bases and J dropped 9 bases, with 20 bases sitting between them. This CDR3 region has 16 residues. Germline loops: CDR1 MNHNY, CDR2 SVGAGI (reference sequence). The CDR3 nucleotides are TGTGCCAGCAGTTACGCCACCGGAAGGCGCCCAGTTGAGCAGTTCTTC. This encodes CASSYATGRRPVEQFF.

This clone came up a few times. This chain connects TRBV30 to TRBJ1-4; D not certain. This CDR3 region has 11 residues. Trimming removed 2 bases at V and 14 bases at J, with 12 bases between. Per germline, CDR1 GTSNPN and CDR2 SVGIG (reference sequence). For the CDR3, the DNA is TGTGCCTGGAGTATTCAGGTTACGCTGTTTTTT. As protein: CAWSIQVTLFF.

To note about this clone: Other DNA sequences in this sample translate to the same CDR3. CDR3 in DNA: TGTGCCAGCAGCTCAAACACCGGGGAGCTGTTTTTT. It translates to CASSSNTGELFF. V gene TRBV7-2 combines with J gene TRBJ2-2; unclear D gene. There are 12 residues in the CDR3. Trimming removed 4 bases at V and 2 bases at J, with 2 bases between. The germline gives CDR1 SGHTA, CDR2 FQGNSA. Complete variable domain (other parts from reference TRBV7-2 and TRBJ2-2): GAGVSQSPSNKVTEKGKDVELRCDPISGHTALYWYRQSLGQGLEFLIYFQGNSAPDKSGLPSDRFSAERTGGSVSTLTIQRTQQEDSAVYLCASSSNTGELFFGEGSRLTVL.

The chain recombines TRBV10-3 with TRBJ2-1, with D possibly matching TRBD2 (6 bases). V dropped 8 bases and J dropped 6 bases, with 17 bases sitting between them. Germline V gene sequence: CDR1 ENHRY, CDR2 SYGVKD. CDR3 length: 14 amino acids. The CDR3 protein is CAIRGAPAGNEQFF. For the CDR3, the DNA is TGTGCCATCCGCGGGGCTCCTGCCGGCAATGAGCAGTTCTTC.

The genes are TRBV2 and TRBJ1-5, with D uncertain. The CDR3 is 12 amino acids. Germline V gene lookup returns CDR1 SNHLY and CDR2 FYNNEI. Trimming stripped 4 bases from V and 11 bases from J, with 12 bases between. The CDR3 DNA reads TGTGCCAGCAGTGGTACAGTCCTCTCCCAGCATTTT. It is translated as CASSGTVLSQHF. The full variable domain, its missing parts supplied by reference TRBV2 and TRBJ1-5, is EPEVTQTPSHQVTQMGQEVILRCVPISNHLYFYWYRQILGQKVEFLVSFYNNEISEKSEIFDDQFSVERPDGSNFTLKIRSTKLEDSAMYFCASSGTVLSQHFGDGTRLSIL.

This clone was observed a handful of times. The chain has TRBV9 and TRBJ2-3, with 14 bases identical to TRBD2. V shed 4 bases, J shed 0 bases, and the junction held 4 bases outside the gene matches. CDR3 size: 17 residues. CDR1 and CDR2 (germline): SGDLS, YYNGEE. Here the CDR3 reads CASSLTSGGASTDTQYF. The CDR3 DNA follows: TGTGCCAGCAGCCTGACTAGCGGGGGGGCAAGCACAGATACGCAGTATTTT. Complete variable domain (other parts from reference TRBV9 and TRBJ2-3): DSGVTQTPKHLITATGQRVTLRCSPRSGDLSVYWYQQSLDQGLQFLIQYYNGEERAKGNILERFSAQQFPDLHSELNLSSLELGDSALYFCASSLTSGGASTDTQYFGPGTRLTVL.